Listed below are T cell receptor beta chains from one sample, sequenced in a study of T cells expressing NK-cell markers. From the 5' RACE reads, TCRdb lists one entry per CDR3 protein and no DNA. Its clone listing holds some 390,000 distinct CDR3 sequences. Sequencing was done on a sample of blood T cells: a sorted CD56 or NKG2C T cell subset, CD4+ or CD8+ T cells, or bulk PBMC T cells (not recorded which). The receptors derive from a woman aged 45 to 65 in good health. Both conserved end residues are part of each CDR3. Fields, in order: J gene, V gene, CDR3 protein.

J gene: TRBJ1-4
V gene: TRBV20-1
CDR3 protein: CSARDDPPNEKLFF

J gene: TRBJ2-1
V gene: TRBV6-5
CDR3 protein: CASSRPGEQFF

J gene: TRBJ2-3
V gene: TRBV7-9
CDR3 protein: CASSLIAGPDTQYF

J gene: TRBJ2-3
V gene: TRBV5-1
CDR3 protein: CASRKDVGTDTQYF

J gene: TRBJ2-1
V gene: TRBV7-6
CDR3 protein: CASSAPGREHNEQFF

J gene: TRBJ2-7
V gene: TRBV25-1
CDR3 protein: CASSLGLGTYEQYF

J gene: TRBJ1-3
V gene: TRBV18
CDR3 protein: CASSALGMSGNTIYF

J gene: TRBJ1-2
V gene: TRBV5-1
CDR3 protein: CASKDLQNDGYTF

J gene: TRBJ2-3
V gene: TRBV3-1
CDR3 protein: CASSQWASGRRSPDTQYF

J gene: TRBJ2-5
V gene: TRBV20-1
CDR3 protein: CSAREPGQGKETQYF

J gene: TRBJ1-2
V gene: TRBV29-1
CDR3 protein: CSVGGQGYGYTF

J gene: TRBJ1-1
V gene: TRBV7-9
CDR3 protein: CASSLATGRTHEAFF

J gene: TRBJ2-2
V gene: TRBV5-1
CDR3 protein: CASSTTDRRNTGELFF

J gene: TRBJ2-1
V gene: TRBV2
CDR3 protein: CASSEDSDSGRASRNEQFF

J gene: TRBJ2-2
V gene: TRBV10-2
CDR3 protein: CASSESSVPSGDKGELFF

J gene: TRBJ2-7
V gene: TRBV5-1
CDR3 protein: CASSYLVETYEQYF

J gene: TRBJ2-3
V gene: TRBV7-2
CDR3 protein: CASSLAPGLPTDTQYF

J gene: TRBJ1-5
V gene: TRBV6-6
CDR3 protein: CASRQGNNQPQHF

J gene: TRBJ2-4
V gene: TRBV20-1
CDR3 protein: CSATYGTGRNIQYF

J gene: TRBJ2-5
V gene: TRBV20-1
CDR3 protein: CSAHGRIQSETQYF

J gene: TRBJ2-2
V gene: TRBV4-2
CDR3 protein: CASSPWTSGRTGELFF

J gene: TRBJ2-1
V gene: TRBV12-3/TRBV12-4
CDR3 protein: CASSFSGYEQFF

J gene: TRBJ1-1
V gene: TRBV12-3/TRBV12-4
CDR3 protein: CASSFQGVATEAFF

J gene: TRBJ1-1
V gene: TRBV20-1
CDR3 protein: CSALILLGGLNTEAFF

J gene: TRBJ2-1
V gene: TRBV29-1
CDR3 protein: CSVERQGNRYNEQFF

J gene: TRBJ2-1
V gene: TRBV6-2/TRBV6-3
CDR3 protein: CASSTTSGNNEQFF

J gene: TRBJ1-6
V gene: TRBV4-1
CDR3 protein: CASSPGQPNNSPLHF

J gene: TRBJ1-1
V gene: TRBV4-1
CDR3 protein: CASSSPTANTEAFF

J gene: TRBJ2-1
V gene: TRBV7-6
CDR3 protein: CASSLGRVPNNEQFF

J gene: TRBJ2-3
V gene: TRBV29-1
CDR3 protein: CSVRQRLAPDTQYF

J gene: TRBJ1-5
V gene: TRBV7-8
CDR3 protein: CASSTAPSMGGYQPQHF

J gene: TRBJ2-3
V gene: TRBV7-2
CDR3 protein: CASSLVLYTDTQYF

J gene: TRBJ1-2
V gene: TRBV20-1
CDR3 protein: CSAERTPLQHYGYTF